Listed below are T cell receptor beta chains from one sample, sequenced in a study of blood T cell repertoires in COVID-19. Measured with immunoSEQ multiplex PCR; TCRdb has only the in-frame clones, and not every one. The sample carries approximately 230,000 clones, nearly 90% recorded once. The sequenced sample consisted of peripheral blood. Source of these receptors: a woman aged 40 to 49 who had recovered from COVID-19. The CDR3 runs from the conserved cysteine through the conserved F or W. A D gene is named only where the DNA matches it firmly. The size entry is marked missing in some rows and otherwise reads once, few, many or a size class.

D	V	J	size	CDR3	DNA
TRBD1	TRBV19	TRBJ1-5	.	CASSGTGGNQPQHF	TGTGCCAGTAGCGGGACAGGGGGCAATCAGCCCCAGCATTTT
.	TRBV6-1	TRBJ2-2	.	CASSRGLENTGELFF	TGTGCCAGCAGTCGTGGACTGGAGAACACCGGGGAGCTGTTTTTT
.	TRBV28	TRBJ1-1	.	CAIRQVMNTEAFF	TGTGCCATCAGACAGGTTATGAACACTGAAGCTTTCTTT
.	TRBV27	TRBJ2-3	.	CASSFSGNTDTQYF	TGTGCCAGCAGTTTTTCAGGGAACACAGATACGCAGTATTTT
.	TRBV28	TRBJ1-1	.	CASSRPGFTEAFF	TGTGCCAGCAGCCGCCCAGGGTTCACTGAAGCTTTCTTT
.	TRBV5-1	TRBJ2-7	.	CASSLDAGTATEQYF	TGCGCCAGCAGCTTGGATGCGGGGACCGCTACCGAGCAGTACTTC
TRBD2	TRBV11-3	TRBJ2-1	.	CASSPMAGGYYNEQFF	TGTGCCAGCAGCCCGATGGCGGGAGGGTATTACAATGAGCAGTTCTTC
TRBD1	TRBV5-4	TRBJ1-2	.	CASSPGTVYGYTF	TGTGCCAGCAGCCCAGGGACAGTCTATGGCTACACCTTC
.	TRBV7-8	TRBJ2-7	.	CASSRDFYEQYF	TGTGCCAGCAGCCGGGACTTCTACGAGCAGTACTTC
TRBD1	TRBV28	TRBJ1-3	.	CASSLGMTGGPGNTIYF	TGTGCCAGCAGTTTAGGGATGACAGGGGGTCCTGGAAACACCATATATTTT
TRBD1	TRBV6-5	TRBJ1-1	.	CASSSSGTGVNTEAFF	TGTGCCAGCAGTTCCTCCGGGACAGGGGTGAACACTGAAGCTTTCTTT
TRBD2	TRBV29-1	TRBJ2-3	few	CSVVIAGVDTQYF	TGCAGCGTTGTAATAGCGGGGGTGGATACGCAGTATTTT
.	TRBV4-2	TRBJ2-3	.	CASSQEAVDTQYF	TGTGCCAGCAGCCAAGAAGCCGTTGATACGCAGTATTTT
TRBD1	TRBV4-1	TRBJ2-1	.	CASSQDPIQGAMRRNEQFF	TGCGCCAGCAGCCAAGATCCCATCCAGGGGGCGATGCGTAGGAATGAGCAGTTCTTC
.	TRBV7-2	TRBJ2-1	.	CASSSRQSSYNEQFF	TGTGCCAGCAGCTCTCGACAGAGCTCCTACAATGAGCAGTTCTTC
.	TRBV5-6	TRBJ1-2	.	CASRSRGINYGYTF	TGTGCCAGCAGATCACGCGGGATTAACTATGGCTACACCTTC
.	TRBV19	TRBJ1-5	.	CASAPQGIIDQPQHF	TGTGCCAGTGCCCCCCAGGGCATAATTGATCAGCCCCAGCATTTT
.	TRBV4-1	TRBJ1-5	.	CASSQDQTGYSSNQPQHF	TGCGCCAGCAGCCAAGATCAAACAGGGTACTCTTCCAATCAGCCCCAGCATTTT
TRBD2	TRBV2	TRBJ2-5	once	CASRKSGLAGETQYF	TGTGCCAGCAGGAAATCCGGACTAGCGGGGGAGACCCAGTACTTC
TRBD1	TRBV6-1	TRBJ1-2	.	CASSFVTGEGYTF	TGTGCCAGCAGTTTCGTGACAGGGGAAGGCTACACCTTC
.	TRBV30	TRBJ1-5	.	CAWSVRGFGNQPQHF	TGTGCCTGGAGTGTACGGGGGTTTGGCAATCAGCCCCAGCATTTT
.	TRBV6-1	TRBJ1-2	.	CASSETGNPIGYTF	TGTGCCAGCAGTGAAACAGGGAATCCCATTGGCTACACCTTC
TRBD1	TRBV25-1	TRBJ2-7	.	CASSDSTGGRTGEQYF	TGTGCCAGCAGTGATTCGACAGGGGGCAGGACGGGCGAGCAGTACTTC
TRBD1	TRBV11-2	TRBJ2-3	.	CASSPTGTDTQYF	TGTGCCAGCAGCCCGACAGGGACAGATACGCAGTATTTT
TRBD2	TRBV5-6	TRBJ2-7	.	CASSSSGGLAVYEQYF	TGTGCCAGCAGCTCCTCTGGGGGACTAGCGGTCTACGAGCAGTACTTC
.	TRBV7-2	TRBJ1-5	.	CASSTWGGSNQPQHF	TGTGCCAGCAGTACGTGGGGGGGTAGCAATCAGCCCCAGCATTTT
TRBD1	TRBV6-2/TRBV6-3	TRBJ1-2	.	CASSDGDSLTYGYTF	TGTGCCAGCAGTGATGGGGACAGCTTAACCTATGGCTACACCTTC
.	TRBV6-2/TRBV6-3	TRBJ1-2	.	CASSRANYGYTF	TGTGCCAGCAGTAGAGCTAACTATGGCTACACCTTC
TRBD1	TRBV5-4	TRBJ2-7	.	CASSPTGESHEQYF	TGTGCCAGCAGCCCTACAGGGGAGTCTCACGAGCAGTACTTC
TRBD1	TRBV7-8	TRBJ1-5	once	CASSPQKGTGNQPQHF	TGTGCCAGCAGCCCGCAAAAAGGGACAGGCAATCAGCCCCAGCATTTT
TRBD1	TRBV7-2	TRBJ2-7	.	CASSSTGDYEQYF	TGTGCCAGCAGCTCAACAGGGGACTACGAGCAGTACTTC
TRBD2	TRBV5-4	TRBJ2-1	once	CASGKTGGLAGNNEQFF	TGTGCCAGCGGGAAGACAGGGGGACTAGCGGGAAACAATGAGCAGTTCTTC
TRBD1	TRBV3-1/TRBV3-2	TRBJ2-5	.	CASSQDGTGNRETQYF	TGTGCCAGCAGCCAAGATGGGACAGGGAATCGAGAGACCCAGTACTTC
TRBD1	TRBV18	TRBJ1-1	.	CASSPRDRTQRTEAFF	TGTGCCAGCTCACCACGGGACAGAACCCAGAGGACTGAAGCTTTCTTT
.	TRBV6-5	TRBJ2-5	.	CASSTRTARESAQYF	TGTGCCAGCAGTACCCGGACAGCCCGGGAATCGGCCCAGTACTTC
TRBD1	TRBV7-2	TRBJ2-7	.	CASSSTTGGAYEQYF	TGTGCCAGCAGCTCAACGACAGGGGGGGCCTACGAGCAGTACTTC
TRBD1	TRBV19	TRBJ2-7	once	CASSMRQGASYEQYF	TGTGCCAGTAGTATGAGACAGGGGGCATCCTACGAGCAGTACTTC
.	TRBV6-5	TRBJ1-5	.	CASRVGFNQPQHF	TGTGCCAGCCGAGTCGGTTTCAATCAGCCCCAGCATTTT
.	TRBV24-1	TRBJ1-5	.	CATSDSSEGNQPQHF	TGTGCCACCAGTGATTCATCAGAGGGCAATCAGCCCCAGCATTTT
.	TRBV5-1	TRBJ1-2	.	CASSLEGGSGYGYTF	TGCGCCAGCAGCTTGGAGGGGGGGAGCGGCTATGGCTACACCTTC
.	TRBV11-1	TRBJ2-7	.	CASSLQGSEQYF	TGTGCCAGCAGCTTACAGGGGAGCGAGCAGTACTTC
.	TRBV9	TRBJ2-1	.	CASSAPAGANEQFF	TGTGCCAGCAGCGCCCCGGCAGGGGCCAATGAGCAGTTCTTC
.	TRBV5-1	TRBJ2-4	.	CASSLTGIRDIQYF	TGCGCCAGCAGCTTAACAGGGATAAGGGACATTCAGTACTTC
TRBD1	TRBV28	TRBJ2-5	once	CASSLSGTGSRETQYF	TGTGCCAGCAGTCTCTCCGGGACAGGGAGTCGAGAGACCCAGTACTTC
.	TRBV12-3/TRBV12-4	TRBJ1-1	.	CASSLAGGTEAFF	TGTGCCAGCAGTTTAGCCGGAGGTACTGAAGCTTTCTTT
TRBD1	TRBV7-9	TRBJ1-4	once	CASSGETGGSEKLFF	TGTGCCAGCAGCGGAGAGACAGGGGGCTCTGAAAAACTGTTTTTT
TRBD2	TRBV4-2	TRBJ2-2	.	CASSQEAAGGHSGELFF	TGTGCCAGCAGCCAAGAGGCAGCGGGGGGGCATTCCGGGGAGCTGTTTTTT